Listed below are T cell receptor beta chains from one sample, sequenced in a study of long-term antiretroviral therapy in people with HIV. The method was immunoSEQ multiplex PCR; TCRdb's version includes in-frame clones alone and lacks a portion of them. The table shows 25,000 to 30,000 clones, with more than 85% occurring only once. Specimen: unsorted PBMCs, collected 6.2 years after starting antiretroviral therapy. The receptors originated from a man aged 35 to 55 with HIV. Each CDR3 is given with its conserved first and last residue. A D gene is named only where the DNA matches it firmly.

CDR3: CASRMAQGSAQYF
DNA: TGCGCCAGCAGAATGGCACAGGGGTCTGCGCAGTATTTT
V: TRBV5-1
J: TRBJ2-3
D: TRBD1

CDR3: CASSSYQKGGAYGYTF
DNA: TGTGCCAGCAGCTCATACCAAAAGGGGGGGGCCTATGGCTACACCTTC
V: TRBV27
J: TRBJ1-2
D: -

CDR3: CASSQETSGGSYEQYF
DNA: TGTGCCAGCAGCCAAGAAACTAGCGGGGGATCCTACGAGCAGTACTTC
V: TRBV4-2
J: TRBJ2-7
D: TRBD2

CDR3: CAWSVPGGGQETQYF
DNA: TGTGCCTGGAGTGTACCCGGGGGGGGCCAAGAGACCCAGTACTTC
V: TRBV30
J: TRBJ2-5
D: TRBD2

CDR3: CASSVGGLAGLSDTQYF
DNA: TGCGCCAGCAGCGTGGGAGGACTAGCGGGGTTATCAGATACGCAGTATTTT
V: TRBV5-1
J: TRBJ2-3
D: TRBD2

CDR3: CASIGSSTDTQYF
DNA: TGTGCCAGCATAGGGTCTAGCACAGATACGCAGTATTTT
V: TRBV6-1
J: TRBJ2-3
D: -

CDR3: CASSDWGGELFF
DNA: TGTGCCAGCAGCGATTGGGGCGGGGAGCTGTTTTTT
V: TRBV7-3
J: TRBJ2-2
D: -

CDR3: CASSLDRGPVAPTNYGYTF
DNA: TGCGCCAGCAGCCTCGACAGGGGCCCTGTCGCACCCACTAACTATGGCTACACCTTC
V: TRBV5-1
J: TRBJ1-2
D: TRBD1

CDR3: CASSPGLVGNNEQFF
DNA: TGTGCCAGCTCACCAGGACTAGTTGGGAACAATGAGCAGTTCTTC
V: TRBV18
J: TRBJ2-1
D: TRBD2

CDR3: CAWSVPLQGQPQHF
DNA: TGTGCCTGGAGTGTACCACTCCAGGGGCAGCCCCAGCATTTT
V: TRBV30
J: TRBJ1-5
D: -

CDR3: CASSNDWTSNYNEQFF
DNA: TGTGCCAGCAGCAACGACTGGACTAGCAACTACAATGAGCAGTTCTTC
V: TRBV27
J: TRBJ2-1
D: TRBD2

CDR3: CASSLGRVSDTQYF
DNA: TGTGCCAGCAGCTTAGGGAGGGTCTCAGATACGCAGTATTTT
V: TRBV7-2
J: TRBJ2-3
D: -